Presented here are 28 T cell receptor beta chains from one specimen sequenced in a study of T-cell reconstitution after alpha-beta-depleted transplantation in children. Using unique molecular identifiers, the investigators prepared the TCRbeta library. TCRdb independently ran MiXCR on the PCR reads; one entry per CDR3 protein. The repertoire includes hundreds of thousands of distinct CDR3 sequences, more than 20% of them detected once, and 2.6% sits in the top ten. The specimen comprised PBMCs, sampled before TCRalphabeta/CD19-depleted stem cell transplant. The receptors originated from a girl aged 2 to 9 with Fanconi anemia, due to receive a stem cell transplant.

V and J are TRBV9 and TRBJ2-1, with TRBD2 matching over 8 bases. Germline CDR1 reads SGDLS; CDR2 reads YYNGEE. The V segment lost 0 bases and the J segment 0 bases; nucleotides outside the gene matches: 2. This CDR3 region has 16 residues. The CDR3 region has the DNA TGTGCCAGCAGCGTAGGAGCGGGGGCCTCCTACAATGAGCAGTTCTTC. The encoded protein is CASSVGAGASYNEQFF.

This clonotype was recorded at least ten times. CDR3 DNA sequence: TGTGCCAGCAGCCAAGTAGCCTCAGGCTCCTACGAGCAGTACTTC. This codes for CASSQVASGSYEQYF. This chain joins TRBV4-2 and TRBJ2-7; no definite D call. Trimming removed 1 base at V and 0 bases at J, with 10 bases between. Looked up from germline, CDR1 is LGHNA and CDR2 is YNFKEQ. This CDR3 has 15 residues.

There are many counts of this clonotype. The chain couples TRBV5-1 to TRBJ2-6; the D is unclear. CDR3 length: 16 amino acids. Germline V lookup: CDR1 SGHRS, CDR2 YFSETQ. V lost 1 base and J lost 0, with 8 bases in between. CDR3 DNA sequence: TGCGCCAGCAGCTTGCATCAGGTCTCTGGGGCCAACGTCCTGACTTTC. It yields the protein CASSLHQVSGANVLTF. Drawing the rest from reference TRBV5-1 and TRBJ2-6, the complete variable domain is KAGVTQTPRYLIKTRGQQVTLSCSPISGHRSVSWYQQTPGQGLQFLFEYFSETQRNKGNFPGRFSGRQFSNSRSEMNVSTLELGDSALYLCASSLHQVSGANVLTFGAGSRLTVL.

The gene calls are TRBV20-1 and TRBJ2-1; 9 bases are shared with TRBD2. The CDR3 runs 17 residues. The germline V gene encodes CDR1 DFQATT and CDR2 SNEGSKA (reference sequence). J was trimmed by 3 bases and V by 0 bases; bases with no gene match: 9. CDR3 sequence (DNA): TGCAGTGCTAGAGATACACGACTAGCGGTAATCTACAATGAGCAGTTCTTC. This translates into CSARDTRLAVIYNEQFF.

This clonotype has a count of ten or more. The CDR3 nucleotides are TGCAGTGCACATAAAATGACAGGGGCCGGGGAGCTGTTTTTT. It encodes CSAHKMTGAGELFF. J is TRBJ2-2 and V is TRBV20-1; 8 bases agree with TRBD1. The length of the CDR3 is 14 residues. The germline gives CDR1 DFQATT, CDR2 SNEGSKA (reference sequence). V gave up 6 bases and J gave up 6 bases; unmatched junction bases: 9.

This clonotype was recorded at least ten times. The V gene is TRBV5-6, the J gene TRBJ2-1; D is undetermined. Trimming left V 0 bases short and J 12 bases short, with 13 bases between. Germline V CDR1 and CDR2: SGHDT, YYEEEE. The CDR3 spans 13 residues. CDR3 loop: CASSLGTVRLQFF. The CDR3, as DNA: TGTGCCAGCAGCTTGGGCACCGTAAGGCTGCAGTTCTTC.

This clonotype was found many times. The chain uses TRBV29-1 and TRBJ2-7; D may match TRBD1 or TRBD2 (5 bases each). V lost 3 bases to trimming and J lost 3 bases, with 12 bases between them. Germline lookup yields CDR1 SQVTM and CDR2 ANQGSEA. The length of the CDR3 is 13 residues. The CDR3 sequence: CSVEVGARYEQYF. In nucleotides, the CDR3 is TGCAGCGTTGAGGTCGGGGCTCGCTACGAGCAGTACTTC.

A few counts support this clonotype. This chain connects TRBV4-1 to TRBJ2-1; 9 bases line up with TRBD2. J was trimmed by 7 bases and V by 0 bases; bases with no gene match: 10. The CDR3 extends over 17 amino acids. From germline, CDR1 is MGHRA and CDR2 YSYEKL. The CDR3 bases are TGCGCCAGCAGCCAAGATATTTTAGCGGGAGTGGGTAATGAGCAGTTCTTC. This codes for CASSQDILAGVGNEQFF.

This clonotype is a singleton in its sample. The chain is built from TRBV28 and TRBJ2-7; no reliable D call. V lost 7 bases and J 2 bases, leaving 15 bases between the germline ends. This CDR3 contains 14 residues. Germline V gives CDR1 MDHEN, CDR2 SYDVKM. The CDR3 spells CASISVLGTYEQYF. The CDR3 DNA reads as TGTGCCAGCATATCGGTGTTAGGGACCTACGAGCAGTACTTC.

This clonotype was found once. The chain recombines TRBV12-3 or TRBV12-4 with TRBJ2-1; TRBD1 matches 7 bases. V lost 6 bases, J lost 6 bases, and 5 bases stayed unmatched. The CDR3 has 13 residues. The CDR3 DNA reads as TGTGCCAGCAGCGTGACAGGGCCCAATGAGCAGTTCTTC. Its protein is CASSVTGPNEQFF.

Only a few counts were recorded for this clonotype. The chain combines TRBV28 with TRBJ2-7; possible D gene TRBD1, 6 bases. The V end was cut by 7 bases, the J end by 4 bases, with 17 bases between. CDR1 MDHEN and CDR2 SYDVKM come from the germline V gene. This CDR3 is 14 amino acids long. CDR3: CASTPEHRVYEQYF. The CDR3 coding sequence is TGTGCCAGCACCCCGGAACACAGGGTTTACGAGCAGTACTTC. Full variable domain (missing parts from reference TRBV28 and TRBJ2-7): DVKVTQSSRYLVKRTGEKVFLECVQDMDHENMFWYRQDPGLGLRLIYFSYDVKMKEKGDIPEGYSVSREKKERFSLILESASTNQTSMYLCASTPEHRVYEQYFGPGTRLTVT.

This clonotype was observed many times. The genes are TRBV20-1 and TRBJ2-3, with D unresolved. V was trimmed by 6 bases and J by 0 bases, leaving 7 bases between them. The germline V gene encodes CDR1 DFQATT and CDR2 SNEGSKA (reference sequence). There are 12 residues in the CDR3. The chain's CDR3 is CSAGDSTDTQYF. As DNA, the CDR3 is TGCAGTGCAGGCGACAGCACAGATACGCAGTATTTT.

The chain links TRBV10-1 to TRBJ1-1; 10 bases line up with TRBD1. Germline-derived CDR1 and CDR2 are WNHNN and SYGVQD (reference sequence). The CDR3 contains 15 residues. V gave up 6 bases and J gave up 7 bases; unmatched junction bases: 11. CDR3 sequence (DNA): TGCGCCAGCAGCTATGGACAGGGGGGAAGGGGTGAAGCTTTCTTT. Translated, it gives CASSYGQGGRGEAFF.

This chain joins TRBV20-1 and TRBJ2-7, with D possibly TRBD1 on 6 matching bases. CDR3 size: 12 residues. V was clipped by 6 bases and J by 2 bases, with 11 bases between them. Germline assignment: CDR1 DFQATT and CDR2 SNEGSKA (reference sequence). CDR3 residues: CSARGQTYEQYF. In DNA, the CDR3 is TGCAGTGCCCGAGGACAGACCTACGAGCAGTACTTC.

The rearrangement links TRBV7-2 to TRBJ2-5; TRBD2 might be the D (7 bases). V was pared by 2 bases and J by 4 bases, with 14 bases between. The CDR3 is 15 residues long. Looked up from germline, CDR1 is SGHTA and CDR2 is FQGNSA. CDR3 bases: TGTGCCAGCAGCTTATATCGGGGGGCGGGAGAGACCCAGTACTTC. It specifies CASSLYRGAGETQYF.

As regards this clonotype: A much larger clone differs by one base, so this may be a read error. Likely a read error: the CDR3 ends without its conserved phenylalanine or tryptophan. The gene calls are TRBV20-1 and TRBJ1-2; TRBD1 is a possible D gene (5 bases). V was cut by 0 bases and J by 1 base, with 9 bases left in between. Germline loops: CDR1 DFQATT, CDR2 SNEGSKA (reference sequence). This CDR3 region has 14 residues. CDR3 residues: CSARDRQSNYGYTY. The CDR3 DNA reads TGCAGTGCTAGAGATCGACAGAGTAACTATGGCTACACCTAC.

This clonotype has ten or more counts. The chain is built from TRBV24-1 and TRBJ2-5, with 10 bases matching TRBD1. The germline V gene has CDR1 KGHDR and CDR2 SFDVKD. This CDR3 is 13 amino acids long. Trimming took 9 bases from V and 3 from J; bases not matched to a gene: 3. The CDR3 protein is CATQTGGEETQYF. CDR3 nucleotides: TGTGCCACCCAGACAGGGGGCGAAGAGACCCAGTACTTC.

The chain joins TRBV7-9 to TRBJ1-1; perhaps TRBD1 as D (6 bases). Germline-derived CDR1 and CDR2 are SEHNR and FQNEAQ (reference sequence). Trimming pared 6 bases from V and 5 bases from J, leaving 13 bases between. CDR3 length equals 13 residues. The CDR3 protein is CASSLQGLTEAFF. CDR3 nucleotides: TGTGCCAGCAGTCTACAGGGTCTTACTGAAGCTTTCTTT. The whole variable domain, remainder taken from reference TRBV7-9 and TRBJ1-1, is DTGVSQNPRHKITKRGQNVTFRCDPISEHNRLYWYRQTLGQGPEFLTYFQNEAQLEKSRLLSDRFSAERPKGSFSTLEIQRTEQGDSAMYLCASSLQGLTEAFFGQGTRLTVV.

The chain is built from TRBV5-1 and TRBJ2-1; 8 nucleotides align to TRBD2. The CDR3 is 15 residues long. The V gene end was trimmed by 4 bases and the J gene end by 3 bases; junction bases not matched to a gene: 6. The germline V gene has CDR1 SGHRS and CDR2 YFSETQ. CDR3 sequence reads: CASSPPGTSYNEQFF. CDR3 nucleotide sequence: TGCGCCAGCAGCCCACCCGGGACTAGCTACAATGAGCAGTTCTTC. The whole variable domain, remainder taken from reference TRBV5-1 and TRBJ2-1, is KAGVTQTPRYLIKTRGQQVTLSCSPISGHRSVSWYQQTPGQGLQFLFEYFSETQRNKGNFPGRFSGRQFSNSRSEMNVSTLELGDSALYLCASSPPGTSYNEQFFGPGTRLTVL.

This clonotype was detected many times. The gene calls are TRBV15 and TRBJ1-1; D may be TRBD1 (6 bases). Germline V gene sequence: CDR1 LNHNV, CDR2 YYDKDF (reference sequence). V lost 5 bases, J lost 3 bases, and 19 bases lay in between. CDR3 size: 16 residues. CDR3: CATSARLYREDTEAFF. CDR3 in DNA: TGTGCCACCAGCGCCCGACTCTACAGGGAGGACACTGAAGCTTTCTTT.

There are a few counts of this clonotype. In nucleotides, the CDR3 is TGCGCCAGCAGCTTAGCTTCAGGGGGCAGGAGCACAGATACGCAGTATTTT. Residues: CASSLASGGRSTDTQYF. V and J are TRBV5-1 and TRBJ2-3; the match to TRBD1 covers 8 bases. V lost 2 bases and J lost 0; bases outside the gene matches: 8. There are 17 residues in the CDR3. The germline V gene encodes CDR1 SGHRS and CDR2 YFSETQ. Variable domain in full (rest from reference TRBV5-1 and TRBJ2-3): KAGVTQTPRYLIKTRGQQVTLSCSPISGHRSVSWYQQTPGQGLQFLFEYFSETQRNKGNFPGRFSGRQFSNSRSEMNVSTLELGDSALYLCASSLASGGRSTDTQYFGPGTRLTVL.

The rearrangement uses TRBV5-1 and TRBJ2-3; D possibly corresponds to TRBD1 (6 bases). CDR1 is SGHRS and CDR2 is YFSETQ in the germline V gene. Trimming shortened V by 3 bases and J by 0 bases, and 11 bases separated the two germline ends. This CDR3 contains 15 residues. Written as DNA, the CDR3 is TGCGCCAGCAGCTCGTGGACAGCTAGCACAGATACGCAGTATTTT. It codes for CASSSWTASTDTQYF.

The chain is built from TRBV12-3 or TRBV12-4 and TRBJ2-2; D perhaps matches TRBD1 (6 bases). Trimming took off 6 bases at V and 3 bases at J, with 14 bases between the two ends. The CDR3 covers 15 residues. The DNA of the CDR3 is TGTGCCAGCAGACTTGAGACAGGTTACACCGGGGAGCTGTTTTTT. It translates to CASRLETGYTGELFF.

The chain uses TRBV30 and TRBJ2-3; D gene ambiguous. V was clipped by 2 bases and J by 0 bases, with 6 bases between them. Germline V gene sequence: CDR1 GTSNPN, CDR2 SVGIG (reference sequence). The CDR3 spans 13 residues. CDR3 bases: TGTGCCTGGAGTCCCGACAGCACAGATACGCAGTATTTT. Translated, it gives CAWSPDSTDTQYF.

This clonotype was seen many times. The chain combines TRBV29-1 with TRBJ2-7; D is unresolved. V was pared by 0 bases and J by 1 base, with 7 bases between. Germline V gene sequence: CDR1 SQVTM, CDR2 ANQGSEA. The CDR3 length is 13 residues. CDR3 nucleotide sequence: TGCAGCGTTGAAGACGGCAGGTCCTACGAGCAGTACTTC. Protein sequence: CSVEDGRSYEQYF.

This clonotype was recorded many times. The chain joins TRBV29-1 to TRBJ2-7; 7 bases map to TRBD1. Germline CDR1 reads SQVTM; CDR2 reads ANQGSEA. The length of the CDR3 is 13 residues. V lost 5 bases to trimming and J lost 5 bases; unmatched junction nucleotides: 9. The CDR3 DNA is TGCAGCGTTTCCCGAGACAGGGACCACGAGCAGTACTTC. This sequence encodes CSVSRDRDHEQYF.

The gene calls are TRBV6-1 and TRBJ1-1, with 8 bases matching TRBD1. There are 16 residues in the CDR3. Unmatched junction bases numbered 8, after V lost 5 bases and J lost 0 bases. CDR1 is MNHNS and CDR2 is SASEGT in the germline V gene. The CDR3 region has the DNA TGTGCCAGCAGTAAGCGACAGGGGCTTATGAACACTGAAGCTTTCTTT. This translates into CASSKRQGLMNTEAFF.

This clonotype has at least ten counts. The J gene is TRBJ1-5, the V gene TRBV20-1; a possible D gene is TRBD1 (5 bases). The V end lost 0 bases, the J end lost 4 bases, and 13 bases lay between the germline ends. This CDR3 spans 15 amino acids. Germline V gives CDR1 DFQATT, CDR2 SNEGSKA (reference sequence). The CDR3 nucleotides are TGCAGTGCTAGAGACCAGGGAGCCCCAAATCAGCCCCAGCATTTT. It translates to CSARDQGAPNQPQHF.